The clone carrying this T cell receptor beta chain was observed a handful of times. The data were obtained in a study of blood T cell repertoires in COVID-19. Study details: Spain, Italy and the United States supplied samples that represented acute and convalescent COVID-19.

In the original analysis: Reference gene primer amplification gave nucleated cell count estimates. Assay: immunoSEQ multiplex PCR; the TCRdb copy retains only in-frame clones and omits some. The DNA was the basis for D and trimming; V, J and clone size are from that table. The sample comprises about 62,000 clones, around four fifths of which are singletons, and roughly 20% rests with the top ten. V lost 6 bases, J lost 7 bases, and 13 bases lay in between. Germline loops: CDR1 SNHLY, CDR2 FYNNEI. This CDR3 has 13 amino acids. Sequencing was done on a sample of peripheral blood. The V gene is TRBV2, the J gene TRBJ1-5; weak D call: TRBD1 (6 bases). The receptor was isolated from an elderly woman with active or convalescent COVID-19. The chain's CDR3 is CASRGERGQPQHF. CDR3 nucleotides: TGTGCCAGCAGGGGGGAAAGGGGGCAGCCCCAGCATTTT. Variable domain in full (rest from reference TRBV2 and TRBJ1-5): EPEVTQTPSHQVTQMGQEVILRCVPISNHLYFYWYRQILGQKVEFLVSFYNNEISEKSEIFDDQFSVERPDGSNFTLKIRSTKLEDSAMYFCASRGERGQPQHFGDGTRLSIL.